This T cell receptor beta chain was recovered during a study of OX40 agonist ivuxolimab in advanced cancers. Study details: Six ivuxolimab dose levels, 0.01 to 10 mg/kg, were given intravenously every 2 weeks.

V gave up 4 bases and J gave up 2 bases, with 13 bases separating them. The CDR3 consists of 15 residues. Looked up from germline, CDR1 is SGHTS and CDR2 is YDEGEE. Sequencing was performed with immunoSEQ multiplex PCR; in TCRdb, only in-frame clones are kept and a portion is missing. The sample lists 100,000 or so clones, 75% to 90% seen once, with 0.8% to 1% in the top ten. Anyone with autoimmune disease history or systemic immunosuppression was excluded. Material: CD4+ or CD8+ T cells sorted from blood, obtained in a trial of the OX40 agonist ivuxolimab. This TCR was sampled from an adult with an advanced solid tumor such as melanoma, head and neck, liver or kidney cancer. The rearrangement uses TRBV5-8 and TRBJ1-5; D ambiguous. This chain's CDR3 is CASSPAGPRNQPQHF. In DNA, the CDR3 is TGTGCCAGCAGCCCGGCTGGTCCTCGCAATCAGCCCCAGCATTTT.